These 2 T cell receptor beta chains originate from one sample sequenced in a study of T cell responses to AZD1222 COVID-19 vaccine. Method: immunoSEQ multiplex PCR; TCRdb's copy keeps in-frame clones and lacks some. The top ten clones hold approximately 7% of a sample with roughly 110,000 clones, roughly 90% of them seen once. Sequenced here: peripheral blood, sampled on day 0 of AZD1222 vaccination. These receptors originate from an adult in good health.

The chain combines TRBV5-1 with TRBJ2-7; 8 bases fit TRBD1. The V gene end was trimmed by 3 bases and the J gene end by 6 bases; junction bases not matched to a gene: 8. This CDR3 is 14 amino acids long. Germline lookup yields CDR1 SGHRS and CDR2 YFSETQ. CDR3 amino acids: CASSYDGQGREQYF. The CDR3 DNA reads TGCGCCAGCAGCTATGACGGACAGGGTCGCGAGCAGTACTTC.

This clone appeared once. J is TRBJ2-1 and V is TRBV5-6; no clear D. The CDR3 totals 13 residues. Germline V CDR1 and CDR2: SGHDT, YYEEEE. Trimming took off 6 bases at V and 6 bases at J, with 13 bases between the two ends. The CDR3 reads CASTLRTVNEQFF. The CDR3 region has the DNA TGTGCCAGCACCCTTCGGACGGTCAATGAGCAGTTCTTC.